Listed below are T cell receptor beta chains from one sample, sequenced in a study of T cells after somatic rescue of genetic block. Measured with immunoSEQ multiplex PCR; TCRdb has only the in-frame clones, and not every one. The sample contains about 88,000 clones, 80% to 90% of which appear only once. The sequenced sample consisted of peripheral blood mononuclear cells (PBMCs). These receptor sequences come from a woman aged 18-29 years. The CDR3 runs from the conserved cysteine through the conserved F or W. The order of the fields is J gene, V gene, D gene, CDR3 protein. The D gene is left open where the match is weak.

TRBJ1-1,TRBV14,.,CASSGGPGREGGTEAFF
TRBJ1-4,TRBV27,.,CASSNTGRANEKLFF
TRBJ2-1,TRBV6-1,.,CASSAAPLYNEQFF
TRBJ1-1,TRBV7-9,.,CASSPGGVVEAFF
TRBJ1-5,TRBV19,TRBD1,CASSISTGQGVAPQHF
TRBJ2-2,TRBV6-5,TRBD1,CASSRQGNTGELFF
TRBJ2-1,TRBV6-4,.,CASSDGFYNEQFF
TRBJ1-4,TRBV6-6,.,CATWTPEKLFF
TRBJ2-1,TRBV7-9,TRBD2,CASSGLAGVWGNEQFF